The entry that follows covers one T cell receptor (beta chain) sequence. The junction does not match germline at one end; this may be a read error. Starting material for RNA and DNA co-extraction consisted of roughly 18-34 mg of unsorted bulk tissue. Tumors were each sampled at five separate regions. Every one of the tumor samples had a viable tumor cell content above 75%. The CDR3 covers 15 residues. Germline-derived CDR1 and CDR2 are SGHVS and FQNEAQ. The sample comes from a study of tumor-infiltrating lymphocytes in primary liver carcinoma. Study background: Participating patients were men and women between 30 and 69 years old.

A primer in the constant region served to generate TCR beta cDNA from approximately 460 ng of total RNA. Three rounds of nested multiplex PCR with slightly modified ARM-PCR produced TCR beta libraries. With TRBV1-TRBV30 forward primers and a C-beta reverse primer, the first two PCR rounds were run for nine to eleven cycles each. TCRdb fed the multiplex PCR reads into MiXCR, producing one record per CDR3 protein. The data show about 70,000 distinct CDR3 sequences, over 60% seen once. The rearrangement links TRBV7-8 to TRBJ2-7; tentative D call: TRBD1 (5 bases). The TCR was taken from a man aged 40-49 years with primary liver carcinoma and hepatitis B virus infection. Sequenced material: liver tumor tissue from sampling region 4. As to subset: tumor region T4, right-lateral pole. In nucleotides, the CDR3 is TGTGCCAGCAGTTTACACTCGGACACTTTCTACGGGCAGTACTTC. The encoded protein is CASSLHSDTFYGQYF.